One and the same sample provided the 10 T cell receptor beta chains below, sequenced in a study of blood T cell repertoires in COVID-19. Clones were sequenced by immunoSEQ multiplex PCR, and TCRdb holds only the in-frame ones, with some missing. The table includes roughly 200,000 clones, about four fifths detected once. Sequencing was done on a sample of peripheral blood. The receptor source for this set is a woman aged 70-85 years with active or convalescent COVID-19.

This clone was seen many times. The chain carries TRBV19 and TRBJ2-5, with D uncertain. V gave up 5 bases and J gave up 0 bases, with 13 bases separating them. From germline, CDR1 is LNHDA and CDR2 SQIVND (reference sequence). This CDR3 has 15 amino acids. CDR3 residues: CASSFTTWYQETQYF. CDR3 nucleotides: TGTGCCAGTAGTTTTACCACTTGGTACCAAGAGACCCAGTACTTC.

V and J are TRBV18 and TRBJ2-1; D may be TRBD2 (6 bases). The CDR3 has 16 residues. Looked up from germline, CDR1 is KGHSH and CDR2 is LQKENI. Trimming shortened V by 0 bases and J by 0 bases, and 9 bases separated the two germline ends. In DNA, the CDR3 is TGTGCCAGCTCACCACCAGTCGGGAGCTCCTACAATGAGCAGTTCTTC. Protein product: CASSPPVGSSYNEQFF.

This chain joins TRBV20-1 and TRBJ2-3; 13 bases match TRBD2. CDR1 and CDR2 (germline): DFQATT, SNEGSKA (reference sequence). With 3 bases clipped from V and 7 bases from J, the junction kept 10 bases outside the gene matches. CDR3 length: 16 amino acids. CDR3 region: CSASPWTSGSSHTQYF. CDR3 DNA sequence: TGCAGTGCTAGTCCTTGGACTAGCGGGAGTTCGCATACGCAGTATTTT.

The V gene is TRBV5-5, the J gene TRBJ1-1; D is perhaps TRBD1 (5 bases). Trimming took off 0 bases at V and 10 bases at J, with 16 bases between the two ends. CDR3 length: 14 amino acids. Germline V gives CDR1 SGHKS, CDR2 YYEKEE (reference sequence). The CDR3 DNA reads TGTGCCAGCAGCTTGGGTACAGGCACAAATGGAGCTTTCTTT. Translating it yields CASSLGTGTNGAFF.

About this clone: A clone one base away is much larger, so this may be a read error. The rearrangement uses TRBV7-3 and TRBJ2-3; D is unresolved. CDR3 length equals 12 residues. Germline lookup yields CDR1 SGHTA and CDR2 FQGTGA. V lost 3 bases to trimming and J lost 3 bases, with 4 bases between them. CDR3 protein: CASSFNTDTQYF. In DNA form, the CDR3 reads TGTGCCAGCAGCTTCAATACAGATACGCAGTATTTT. The full variable domain, with the rest looked up from reference TRBV7-3 and TRBJ2-3, is GAGVSQTPSNKVTEKGKYVELRCDPISGHTALYWYRQSLGQGPEFLIYFQGTGAADDSGLPNDRFFAVRPEGSVSTLKIQRTERGDSAVYLCASSFNTDTQYFGPGTRLTVL.

The chain couples TRBV29-1 to TRBJ2-7; D perhaps matches TRBD2 (5 bases). The CDR3 is 14 amino acids. Germline lookup yields CDR1 SQVTM and CDR2 ANQGSEA. V was cut by 0 bases and J by 0 bases, with 9 bases left in between. The CDR3 sequence: CSVEDLASSYEQYF. The CDR3 region has the DNA TGCAGCGTTGAAGATCTAGCCAGCTCCTACGAGCAGTACTTC.

The chain has TRBV5-4 and TRBJ2-5, with 7 bases identical to TRBD2. Germline values: CDR1 SGHNT, CDR2 YYREEE (reference sequence). CDR3 length equals 15 residues. V gave up 3 bases and J gave up 1 base; unmatched junction bases: 6. CDR3 nucleotide sequence: TGTGCCAGCAGCTCAAACCTAGCGGTCCAAGAGACCCAGTACTTC. It is translated as CASSSNLAVQETQYF.

This CDR3 reads CASSPRPTQDTRQGVANYGYTF. The CDR3 nucleotides read TGTGCCAGCTCACCGCGCCCCACCCAAGACACAAGGCAAGGGGTCGCTAACTATGGCTACACCTTC. The rearrangement uses TRBV18 and TRBJ1-2; possibly TRBD1 for D (5 bases). CDR1 and CDR2 from the germline V gene are KGHSH and LQKENI. This CDR3 region has 22 residues. Trimming stripped 3 bases from V and 0 bases from J, with 32 bases between.

V and J are TRBV12-3 or TRBV12-4 and TRBJ2-1; D call uncertain. The CDR3 is 13 residues long. V lost 6 bases and J 4 bases, leaving 10 bases between the germline ends. CDR3 amino acids: CASSPPLYNEQFF. CDR3 nucleotides: TGTGCCAGCAGCCCTCCCCTATACAATGAGCAGTTCTTC.

This chain's CDR3 is CASSLTQQRLAANTGELFF. Written as DNA, the CDR3 is TGTGCCAGCAGCTTAACGCAGCAAAGACTAGCGGCGAACACCGGGGAGCTGTTTTTT. The chain combines TRBV7-3 with TRBJ2-2; 9 bases are a match to TRBD2. This CDR3 is 19 amino acids long. In germline, CDR1 is SGHTA, CDR2 FQGTGA. The trim removed 0 bases at V and 0 bases at J, leaving 8 bases unmatched.